These T cell receptor beta chains were read from a single sample in a study of cytomegalovirus exposure and HLA in healthy donors. The assay was immunoSEQ multiplex PCR, and TCRdb's table has in-frame clones only and misses some. The sample has more than 65,000 clones, approximately 79% seen once. Sequencing was carried out using PBMCs. These receptors all stem from a woman aged 40 to 50 in good health and CMV-seropositive. The CDR3 runs from the conserved cysteine through the conserved F or W.

J gene: TRBJ1-6
V gene: TRBV21-1
CDR3 protein: CASSKEGVPYNSPLHF

J gene: TRBJ2-5
V gene: TRBV5-1
CDR3 protein: CASSHVRSVQETQYF

J gene: TRBJ2-2
V gene: TRBV6-5
CDR3 protein: CASSGGGAAGELFF

J gene: TRBJ2-3
V gene: TRBV4-1
CDR3 protein: CASSQTSTLGTDTQYF

J gene: TRBJ2-7
V gene: TRBV29-1
CDR3 protein: CSVALRLAVSYEQYF

J gene: TRBJ2-7
V gene: TRBV6-5
CDR3 protein: CASSTRARGYEQYF

J gene: TRBJ2-1
V gene: TRBV7-3
CDR3 protein: CASSPHAGGSYNEQFF

J gene: TRBJ1-4
V gene: TRBV4-1
CDR3 protein: CASSQGRRVATNEKLFF

J gene: TRBJ2-7
V gene: TRBV9
CDR3 protein: CASSTQDRSHEQYF

J gene: TRBJ2-2
V gene: TRBV7-6
CDR3 protein: CASSLKSSGSTGELFF

J gene: TRBJ1-4
V gene: TRBV28
CDR3 protein: CASSFLDRVYKVEKLFF

J gene: TRBJ1-4
V gene: TRBV2
CDR3 protein: CASSSGVEEKLFF

J gene: TRBJ2-7
V gene: TRBV5-1
CDR3 protein: CASSLEQASYEQYF

J gene: TRBJ1-3
V gene: TRBV12-5
CDR3 protein: CASGLGQGSRNTIYF

J gene: TRBJ1-2
V gene: TRBV25-1
CDR3 protein: CASGRQDFPPDYGYTF

J gene: TRBJ2-5
V gene: TRBV5-4
CDR3 protein: CASSLLGGETQYF

J gene: TRBJ1-5
V gene: TRBV2
CDR3 protein: CASSEASQGVGQPQHF

J gene: TRBJ2-7
V gene: TRBV9
CDR3 protein: CASSTSPSGSVYEQYF

J gene: TRBJ1-1
V gene: TRBV5-1
CDR3 protein: CASSLDRPAEAFF

J gene: TRBJ2-5
V gene: TRBV6-5
CDR3 protein: CASSYSPAGRTQYF

J gene: TRBJ2-7
V gene: TRBV7-9
CDR3 protein: CASSPRTGDEGSYEQYF

J gene: TRBJ2-3
V gene: TRBV6-1
CDR3 protein: CASSELSGGEDTQYF

J gene: TRBJ2-5
V gene: TRBV5-1
CDR3 protein: CASSLMTSGSGETQYF

J gene: TRBJ1-5
V gene: TRBV5-6
CDR3 protein: CASSFEGNQPQHF

J gene: TRBJ2-1
V gene: TRBV4-2
CDR3 protein: CASSHPGLAGLSSYNEQFF